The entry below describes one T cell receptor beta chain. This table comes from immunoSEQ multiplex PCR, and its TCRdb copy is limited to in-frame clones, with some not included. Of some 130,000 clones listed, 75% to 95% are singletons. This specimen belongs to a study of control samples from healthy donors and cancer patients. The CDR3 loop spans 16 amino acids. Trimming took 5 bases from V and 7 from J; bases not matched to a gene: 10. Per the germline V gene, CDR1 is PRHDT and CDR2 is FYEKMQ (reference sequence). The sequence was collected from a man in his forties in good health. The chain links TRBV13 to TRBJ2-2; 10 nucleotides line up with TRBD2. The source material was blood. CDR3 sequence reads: CASSMRLAGMNGELFF. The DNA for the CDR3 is TGTGCCAGCAGCATGCGACTAGCGGGCATGAACGGGGAGCTGTTTTTT.